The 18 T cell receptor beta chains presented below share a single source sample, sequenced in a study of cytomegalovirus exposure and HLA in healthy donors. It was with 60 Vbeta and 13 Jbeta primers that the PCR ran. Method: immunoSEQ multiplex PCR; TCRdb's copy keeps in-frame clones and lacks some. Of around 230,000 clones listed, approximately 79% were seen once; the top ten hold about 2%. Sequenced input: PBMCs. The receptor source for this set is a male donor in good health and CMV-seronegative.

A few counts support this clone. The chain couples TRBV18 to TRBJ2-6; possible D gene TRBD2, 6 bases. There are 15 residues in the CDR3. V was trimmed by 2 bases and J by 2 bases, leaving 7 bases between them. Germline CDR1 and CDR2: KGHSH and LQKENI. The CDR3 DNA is TGTGCCAGCTCACCATCGGGGGCTGGGGCCAACGTCCTGACTTTC. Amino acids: CASSPSGAGANVLTF.

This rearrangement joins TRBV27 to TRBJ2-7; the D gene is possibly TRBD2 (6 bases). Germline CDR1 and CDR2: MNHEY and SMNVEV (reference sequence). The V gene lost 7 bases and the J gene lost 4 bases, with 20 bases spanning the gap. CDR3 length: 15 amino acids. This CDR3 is CASTSWRDGGYEQYF. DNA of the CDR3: TGTGCCAGCACCTCCTGGCGGGACGGTGGTTACGAGCAGTACTTC.

DNA of the CDR3: TGTGCCACCAGCAGACGTCAGGGCCAAGAGACCCAGTACTTC. It encodes CATSRRQGQETQYF. The chain employs TRBV15 and TRBJ2-5; weak D call: TRBD1 (5 bases). This CDR3 contains 14 residues. Germline CDR1 is LNHNV and CDR2 is YYDKDF (reference sequence). The germline V and J ends were trimmed by 2 bases and 1 base, with 8 bases remaining between them.

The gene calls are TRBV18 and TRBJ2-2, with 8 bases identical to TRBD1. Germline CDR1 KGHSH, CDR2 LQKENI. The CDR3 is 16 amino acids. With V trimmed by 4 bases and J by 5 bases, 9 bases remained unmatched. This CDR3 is CASSRDRFRWTGELFF. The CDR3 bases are TGTGCCAGCTCACGGGACAGGTTCCGGTGGACCGGGGAGCTGTTTTTT.

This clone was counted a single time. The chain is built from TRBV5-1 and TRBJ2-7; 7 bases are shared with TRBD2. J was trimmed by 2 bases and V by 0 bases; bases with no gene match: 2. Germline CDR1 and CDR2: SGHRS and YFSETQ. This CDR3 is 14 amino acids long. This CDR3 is CASSLDGRPYEQYF. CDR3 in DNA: TGCGCCAGCAGCTTGGACGGGAGGCCCTACGAGCAGTACTTC.

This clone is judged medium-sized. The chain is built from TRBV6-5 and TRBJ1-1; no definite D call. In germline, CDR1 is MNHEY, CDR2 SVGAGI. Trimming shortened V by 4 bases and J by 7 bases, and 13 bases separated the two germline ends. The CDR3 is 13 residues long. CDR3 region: CASSSREVSEAFF. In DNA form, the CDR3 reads TGTGCCAGCAGTTCCCGGGAGGTGAGTGAAGCTTTCTTT.

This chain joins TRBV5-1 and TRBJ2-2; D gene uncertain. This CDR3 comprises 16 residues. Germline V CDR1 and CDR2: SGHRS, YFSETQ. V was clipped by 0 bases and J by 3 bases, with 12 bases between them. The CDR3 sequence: CASSLVASLDTGELFF. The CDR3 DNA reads TGCGCCAGCAGCTTGGTGGCTTCCTTGGACACCGGGGAGCTGTTTTTT.

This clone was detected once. The chain's CDR3 is CASSLDGQGWSNYGYTF. CDR3 nucleotide sequence: TGCGCCAGCAGCTTGGACGGACAGGGTTGGTCAAACTATGGCTACACCTTC. V usage is TRBV5-1 and J usage is TRBJ1-2, with 8 bases that match TRBD1. CDR1 is SGHRS and CDR2 is YFSETQ in the germline V gene. The V segment lost 0 bases and the J segment 2 bases; nucleotides outside the gene matches: 9. The CDR3 is 17 residues long.

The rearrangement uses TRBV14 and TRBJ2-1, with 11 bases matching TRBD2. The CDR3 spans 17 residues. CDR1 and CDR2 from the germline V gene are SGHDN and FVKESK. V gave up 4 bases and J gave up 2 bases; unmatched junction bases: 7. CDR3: CASSPRTSGLAYNEQFF. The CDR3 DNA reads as TGTGCCAGCAGCCCTCGGACTAGCGGGTTGGCCTACAATGAGCAGTTCTTC. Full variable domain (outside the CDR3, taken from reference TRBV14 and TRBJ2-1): EAGVTQFPSHSVIEKGQTVTLRCDPISGHDNLYWYRRVMGKEIKFLLHFVKESKQDESGMPNNRFLAERTGGTYSTLKVQPAELEDSGVYFCASSPRTSGLAYNEQFFGPGTRLTVL.

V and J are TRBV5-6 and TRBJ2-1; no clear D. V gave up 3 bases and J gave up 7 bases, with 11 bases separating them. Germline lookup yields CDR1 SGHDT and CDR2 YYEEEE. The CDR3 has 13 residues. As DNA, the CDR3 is TGTGCCAGCAGCTGGCGGAGTTCAAATGAGCAGTTCTTC. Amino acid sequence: CASSWRSSNEQFF.

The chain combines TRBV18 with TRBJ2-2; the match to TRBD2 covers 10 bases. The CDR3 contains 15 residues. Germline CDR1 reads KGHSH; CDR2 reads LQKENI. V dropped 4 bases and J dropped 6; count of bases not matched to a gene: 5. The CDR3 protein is CASSLRGTSAGELFF. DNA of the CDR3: TGTGCCAGCTCACTCCGAGGGACTAGCGCCGGGGAGCTGTTTTTT.

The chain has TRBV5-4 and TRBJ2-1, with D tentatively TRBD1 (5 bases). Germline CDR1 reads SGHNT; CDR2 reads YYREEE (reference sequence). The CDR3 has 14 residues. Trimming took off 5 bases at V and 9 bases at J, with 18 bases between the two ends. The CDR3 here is CASREQGSPGEQFF. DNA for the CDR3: TGTGCCAGCAGGGAGCAGGGTTCCCCAGGTGAGCAGTTCTTC.

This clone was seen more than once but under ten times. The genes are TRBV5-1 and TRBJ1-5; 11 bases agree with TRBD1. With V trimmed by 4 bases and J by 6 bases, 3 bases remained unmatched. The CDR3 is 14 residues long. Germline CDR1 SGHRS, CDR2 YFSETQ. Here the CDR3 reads CASSPGQGAQPQHF. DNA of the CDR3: TGCGCCAGCAGCCCCGGACAGGGGGCTCAGCCCCAGCATTTT.

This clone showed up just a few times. CDR3 bases: TGTGCCAGCAGCTTAGCCCGACTAGCGGGAGGAACAGGGGGCAAAAACATTCAGTACTTC. Its protein product is CASSLARLAGGTGGKNIQYF. The chain joins TRBV7-2 to TRBJ2-4; 13 nucleotides match TRBD2. The CDR3 contains 20 residues. The V and J ends lost 0 bases and 3 bases, in that order; junction bases with no gene match: 11. Germline-derived CDR1 and CDR2 are SGHTA and FQGNSA.

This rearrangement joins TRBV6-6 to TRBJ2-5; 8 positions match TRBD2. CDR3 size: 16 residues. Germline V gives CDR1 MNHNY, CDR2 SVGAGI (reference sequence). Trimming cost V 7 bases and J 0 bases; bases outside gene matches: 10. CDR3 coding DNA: TGTGCCAGCATCCACGGTGCTAGCGGGTACCAAGAGACCCAGTACTTC. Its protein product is CASIHGASGYQETQYF.

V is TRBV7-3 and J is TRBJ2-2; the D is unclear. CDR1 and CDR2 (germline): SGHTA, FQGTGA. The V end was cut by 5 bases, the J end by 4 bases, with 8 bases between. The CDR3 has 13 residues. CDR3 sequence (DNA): TGTGCCAGCAGCCGAGCAGGCACCGGGGAGCTGTTTTTT. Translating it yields CASSRAGTGELFF.

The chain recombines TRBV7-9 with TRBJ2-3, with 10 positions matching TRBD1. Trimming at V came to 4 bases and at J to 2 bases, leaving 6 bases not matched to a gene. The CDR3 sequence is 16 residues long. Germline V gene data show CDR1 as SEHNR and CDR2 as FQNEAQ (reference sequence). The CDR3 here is CASSYRTGGTTDTQYF. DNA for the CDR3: TGTGCCAGCAGCTACCGGACAGGGGGGACCACAGATACGCAGTATTTT.

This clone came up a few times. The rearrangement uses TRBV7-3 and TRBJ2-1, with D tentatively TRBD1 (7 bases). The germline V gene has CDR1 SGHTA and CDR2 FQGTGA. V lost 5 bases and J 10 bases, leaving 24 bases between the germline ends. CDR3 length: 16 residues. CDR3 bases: TGTGCCAGCAGCCCCCAGGGGGGAGGCCTACAAGGGGAGCAGTTCTTC. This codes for CASSPQGGGLQGEQFF.